The next 24 T cell receptor beta chains were all read from a single sample in a study of naive and memory T cell subsets. Treatment noted: skin biopsy from PPD injection site in Mantoux-positive individual. TCR cDNA received a 3' ligated oligonucleotide that carried a UMI. Amplification of ligated cDNA took four PCR rounds with SP2 and nested alpha and beta constant primers. TCRdb processed the UMI-ligation and nested PCR reads anew with MiXCR; each CDR3 protein has one entry. The sample has approximately 37,000 distinct CDR3 sequences; 9.5% to 12% are singletons. Specimen: skin, collected from a tuberculin skin test site. All receptors come from an adult in good health.

A few counts support this clonotype. This rearrangement joins TRBV19 to TRBJ2-7; 8 bases match TRBD1. The CDR3 loop spans 13 amino acids. Unmatched junction bases numbered 5, after V lost 7 bases and J lost 3 bases. The V gene's germline CDR1 is LNHDA and CDR2 SQIVND (reference sequence). The CDR3 is CASNLGQGYEQYF. The CDR3 bases are TGTGCCAGTAACCTCGGACAGGGCTACGAGCAGTACTTC.

This clonotype was picked up many times. The chain carries TRBV6-1 and TRBJ2-7; possible D gene TRBD2, 5 bases. Germline CDR1 and CDR2: MNHNS and SASEGT. The CDR3 consists of 15 residues. The ends were cut back, 0 bases at V and 6 bases at J, with 15 bases in the middle. CDR3 coding DNA: TGTGCCAGCAGTGAAGCGCCCGAGGGAGCCCGCGAGCAGTACTTC. It specifies CASSEAPEGAREQYF.

This clonotype was detected a few times. This chain uses TRBV19 with TRBJ1-1; a weak D match, TRBD1 (5 bases). Germline V gene sequence: CDR1 LNHDA, CDR2 SQIVND (reference sequence). Trimming removed 3 bases at V and 1 base at J, with 6 bases between. The CDR3 runs to 13 residues. CDR3 DNA: TGTGCCAGTAGTATGACAGCGAACACTGAAGCTTTCTTT. It translates to CASSMTANTEAFF.

This clonotype was seen a few times. This chain connects TRBV30 to TRBJ2-3; D unclear. CDR3 length: 15 amino acids. CDR1 is GTSNPN, CDR2 SVGIG, per germline (reference sequence). Trimming shortened V by 0 bases and J by 6 bases, and 16 bases separated the two germline ends. The CDR3 protein is CAWSVLDPPVDTQYF. CDR3 nucleotides: TGTGCCTGGAGTGTACTTGACCCTCCAGTCGATACGCAGTATTTT.

The sample holds many counts of this clonotype. The chain is built from TRBV6-1 and TRBJ2-5; 8 bases are shared with TRBD1. Germline assignment: CDR1 MNHNS and CDR2 SASEGT. J was trimmed by 5 bases and V by 7 bases; bases with no gene match: 9. The CDR3 has 14 amino acids. The CDR3 DNA is TGTGCCAGCAAACAGACAGGGGCGGGGGAGACCCAGTACTTC. It yields the protein CASKQTGAGETQYF.

The chain employs TRBV3-1 and TRBJ1-5; D is perhaps TRBD1 (6 bases). Per the germline V gene, CDR1 is LGHDT and CDR2 is YNNKEL (reference sequence). CDR3 length equals 15 residues. With 0 bases removed from V and 7 bases from J, the gap between germline ends came to 13 bases. CDR3 bases: TGTGCCAGCAGCCAAGATATGGTAGGGGGACAGCCCCAGCATTTT. It specifies CASSQDMVGGQPQHF. The full variable domain, with the rest looked up from reference TRBV3-1 and TRBJ1-5, is DTAVSQTPKYLVTQMGNDKSIKCEQNLGHDTMYWYKQDSKKFLKIMFSYNNKELIINETVPNRFSPKSPDKAHLNLHINSLELGDSAVYFCASSQDMVGGQPQHFGDGTRLSIL.

This clonotype was detected a few times. This chain connects TRBV5-1 to TRBJ2-5; 9 positions agree with TRBD1. Trimming at V came to 4 bases and at J to 4 bases, leaving 8 bases not matched to a gene. The CDR3 extends over 15 amino acids. Looked up from germline, CDR1 is SGHRS and CDR2 is YFSETQ. The CDR3 sequence is CASSPTQTGGETQYF. The CDR3 nucleotides are TGCGCCAGCAGCCCAACCCAGACAGGGGGAGAGACCCAGTACTTC.

At least ten counts were recorded for this clonotype. V is TRBV20-1 and J is TRBJ1-1; 7 nucleotides agree with TRBD1. The CDR3 is 13 amino acids. V lost 3 bases and J lost 4; bases outside the gene matches: 5. Per germline, CDR1 DFQATT and CDR2 SNEGSKA (reference sequence). The CDR3 protein is CSARGQWTTEAFF. CDR3 nucleotide sequence: TGCAGTGCTAGGGGACAGTGGACCACTGAAGCTTTCTTT.

The chain recombines TRBV19 with TRBJ1-5, with TRBD1 as a possible D gene (6 bases). The CDR3 is 15 amino acids. Trimming left V 3 bases short and J 7 bases short, with 16 bases between. The germline V gene has CDR1 LNHDA and CDR2 SQIVND (reference sequence). This CDR3 reads CASSIAGARSQPQHF. Written as DNA, the CDR3 is TGTGCCAGTAGTATTGCGGGGGCGCGCAGCCAGCCCCAGCATTTT.

This clonotype was seen only a few times. The chain employs TRBV2 and TRBJ2-1; tentative D call: TRBD2 (5 bases). Germline CDR1 and CDR2: SNHLY and FYNNEI. This CDR3 region has 12 residues. V was shortened by 6 bases and J by 3 bases, with 6 bases between the two germline ends. CDR3 sequence (DNA): TGTGCCAGCAGCGGGAACTACAATGAGCAGTTCTTC. This gives the protein CASSGNYNEQFF.

This clonotype was detected many times. The V call is TRBV27, the J call TRBJ2-1; D is unresolved. In germline, CDR1 is MNHEY, CDR2 SMNVEV (reference sequence). The CDR3 covers 18 residues. The V and J ends lost 2 bases and 0 bases respectively, with 17 bases between them. The CDR3 DNA follows: TGTGCCAGCAGTTTAGGGAACAGCCTACGGGCCTCCTACAATGAGCAGTTCTTC. This sequence encodes CASSLGNSLRASYNEQFF.

This clonotype was detected ten times or more. The J gene is TRBJ1-5, the V gene TRBV18; perhaps TRBD1 as D (5 bases). This CDR3 has 17 residues. Germline CDR1 KGHSH, CDR2 LQKENI. V gave up 0 bases and J gave up 1 base, with 13 bases separating them. CDR3 bases: TGTGCCAGCTCACCACCGGGTGTACAGGCGAGCAATCAGCCCCAGCATTTT. It encodes CASSPPGVQASNQPQHF. Variable domain in full (rest from reference TRBV18 and TRBJ1-5): NAGVMQNPRHLVRRRGQEARLRCSPMKGHSHVYWYRQLPEEGLKFMVYLQKENIIDESGMPKERFSAEFPKEGPSILRIQQVVRGDSAAYFCASSPPGVQASNQPQHFGDGTRLSIL.

The CDR3 bases are TGTGCCAGCACGGGGACAGGTCCCTTAGGGACTGAAGCTTTCTTT. It is translated as CASTGTGPLGTEAFF. The V and J genes are TRBV2 and TRBJ1-1; TRBD1 agrees at 8 bases. CDR3 length: 15 amino acids. Germline CDR1 reads SNHLY; CDR2 reads FYNNEI. Germline trimming cut 7 bases from V and 5 bases from J; bases unmatched to any gene: 12. The full variable domain, with the rest looked up from reference TRBV2 and TRBJ1-1, is EPEVTQTPSHQVTQMGQEVILRCVPISNHLYFYWYRQILGQKVEFLVSFYNNEISEKSEIFDDQFSVERPDGSNFTLKIRSTKLEDSAMYFCASTGTGPLGTEAFFGQGTRLTVV.

This clonotype was detected ten times or more. The J gene is TRBJ2-5, the V gene TRBV7-2; no definite D call. The CDR3 length is 13 residues. In germline, CDR1 is SGHTA, CDR2 FQGNSA. The V end was cut by 5 bases, the J end by 5 bases, with 12 bases between. For the CDR3, the DNA is TGTGCCAGCAGCCCAGATGTGGGGGAGACCCAGTACTTC. Residues: CASSPDVGETQYF.

The table lists this clonotype with many counts. The chain employs TRBV20-1 and TRBJ2-7; maybe TRBD2 (7 bases). This CDR3 has 13 amino acids. The V and J ends lost 1 base and 2 bases respectively, with 9 bases between them. Per the germline V gene, CDR1 is DFQATT and CDR2 is SNEGSKA (reference sequence). The CDR3: CSARGEGAYEQYF. The CDR3 DNA follows: TGCAGTGCTAGAGGGGAGGGGGCCTACGAGCAGTACTTC.

The table lists this clonotype with many counts. The V gene is TRBV29-1, the J gene TRBJ1-2; tentative D call: TRBD1 (6 bases). Per germline, CDR1 SQVTM and CDR2 ANQGSEA. V lost 6 bases and J 7 bases, leaving 15 bases between the germline ends. This CDR3 has 12 residues. Here the CDR3 reads CSVESGAGGYTF. The CDR3 DNA reads as TGCAGCGTCGAATCGGGGGCGGGTGGCTACACCTTC.

This clonotype turned up a few times. The chain uses TRBV5-1 and TRBJ1-6, with a possible D match to TRBD1 (5 bases). The CDR3 covers 15 residues. Germline CDR1 SGHRS, CDR2 YFSETQ. The V gene lost 3 bases and the J gene lost 7 bases, with 14 bases spanning the gap. Written as DNA, the CDR3 is TGCGCCAGCAGCTCAGGGCGGAATAAGAATTCACCCCTCCACTTT. This translates into CASSSGRNKNSPLHF.

This clonotype was observed at least ten times. The V gene is TRBV28, the J gene TRBJ2-7, with TRBD1 matching over 8 bases. The CDR3 has 14 residues. V shed 6 bases, J shed 3 bases, and the junction held 7 bases outside the gene matches. CDR1 is MDHEN, CDR2 SYDVKM, per germline. The CDR3 sequence: CASRQGAPDYEQYF. In DNA, the CDR3 is TGTGCCAGCAGGCAGGGGGCGCCCGACTACGAGCAGTACTTC.

This clonotype was detected many times. CDR3 nucleotides: TGCAGCGTGCTACCCCTCGGAGATAGCAATCAGCCCCAGCATTTT. Translating it yields CSVLPLGDSNQPQHF. V is TRBV29-1 and J is TRBJ1-5; D gene ambiguous. Germline CDR1 reads SQVTM; CDR2 reads ANQGSEA. The CDR3 loop spans 15 amino acids. Deletions cut 6 bases from V and 0 bases from J, with 15 bases between.

This clonotype was found a few times. This chain uses TRBV28 with TRBJ1-5; D gene unclear. CDR1 is MDHEN and CDR2 is SYDVKM in the germline V gene. Deletions cut 6 bases from V and 4 bases from J, with 7 bases between. CDR3 length: 12 amino acids. This chain's CDR3 is CASRDVNQPQHF. CDR3 nucleotides: TGTGCCAGCAGGGACGTTAATCAGCCCCAGCATTTT.

This clonotype was detected many times. V is TRBV4-1 and J is TRBJ2-1; 11 positions agree with TRBD2. The CDR3 has 22 residues. Germline CDR1 MGHRA, CDR2 YSYEKL. V shed 1 base and J 8 bases; nucleotides not matched to a gene: 25. DNA for the CDR3: TGCGCCAGCAGCCAAGTAATCAGCCGACAGCGCTTTAGCGGGAGGGCCCTCGATGAGCAGTTCTTC. Encoded protein: CASSQVISRQRFSGRALDEQFF.

In this sample, this clonotype turned up many times. The chain is built from TRBV20-1 and TRBJ2-6; D is unresolved. The CDR3 length is 13 residues. V gave up 6 bases and J gave up 0 bases, with 6 bases separating them. CDR1 and CDR2 (germline): DFQATT, SNEGSKA (reference sequence). The CDR3 DNA follows: TGCAGTGCGCCCCCCTCTGGGGCCAACGTCCTGACTTTC. Its protein is CSAPPSGANVLTF.

There are many counts of this clonotype. The chain employs TRBV5-5 and TRBJ2-6; D uncertain. Trimming took off 3 bases at V and 4 bases at J, with 8 bases between the two ends. The CDR3 spans 14 residues. Germline V gene data show CDR1 as SGHKS and CDR2 as YYEKEE (reference sequence). The CDR3 here is CASSWEPGANVLTF. In DNA, the CDR3 is TGTGCCAGCAGCTGGGAACCCGGGGCCAACGTCCTGACTTTC.

This clonotype was seen a few times. V and J are TRBV12-3 or TRBV12-4 and TRBJ1-2; TRBD1 might be the D (6 bases). V was shortened by 6 bases and J by 6 bases, with 20 bases between the two germline ends. The CDR3 spans 15 residues. The CDR3 region is CASSSLGGPVDGYTF. CDR3 nucleotide sequence: TGTGCCAGCAGCTCGTTAGGGGGGCCGGTTGATGGCTACACCTTC.